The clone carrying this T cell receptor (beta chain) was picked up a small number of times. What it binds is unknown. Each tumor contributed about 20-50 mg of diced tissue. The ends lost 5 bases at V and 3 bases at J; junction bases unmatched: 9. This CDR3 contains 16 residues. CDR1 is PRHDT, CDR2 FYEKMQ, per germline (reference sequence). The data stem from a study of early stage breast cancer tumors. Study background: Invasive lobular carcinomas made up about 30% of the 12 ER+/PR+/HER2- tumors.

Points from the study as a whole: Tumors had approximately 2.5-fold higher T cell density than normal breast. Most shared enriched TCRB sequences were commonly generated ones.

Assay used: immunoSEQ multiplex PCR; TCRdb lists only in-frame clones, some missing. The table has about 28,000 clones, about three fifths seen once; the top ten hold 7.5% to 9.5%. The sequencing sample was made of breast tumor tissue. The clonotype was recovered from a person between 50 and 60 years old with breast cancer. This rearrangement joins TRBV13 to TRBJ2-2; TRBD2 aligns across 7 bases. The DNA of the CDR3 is TGTGCCAGCAGCCCCTTCCTAGCGGAGTACACCGGGGAGCTGTTTTTT. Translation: CASSPFLAEYTGELFF.